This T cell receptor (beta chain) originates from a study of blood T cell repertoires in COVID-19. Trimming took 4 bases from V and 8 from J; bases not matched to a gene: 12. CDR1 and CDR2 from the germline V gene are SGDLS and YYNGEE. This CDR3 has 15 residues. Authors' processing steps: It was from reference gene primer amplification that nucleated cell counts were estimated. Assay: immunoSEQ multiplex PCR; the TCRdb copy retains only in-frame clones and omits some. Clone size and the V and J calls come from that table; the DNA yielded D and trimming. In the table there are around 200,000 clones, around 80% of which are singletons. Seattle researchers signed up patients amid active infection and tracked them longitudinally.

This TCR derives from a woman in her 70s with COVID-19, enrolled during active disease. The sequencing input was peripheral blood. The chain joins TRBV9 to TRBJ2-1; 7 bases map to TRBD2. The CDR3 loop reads CASSSRRGRYDEQFF. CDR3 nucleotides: TGTGCCAGCAGCTCCAGGCGGGGGAGATACGATGAGCAGTTCTTC.